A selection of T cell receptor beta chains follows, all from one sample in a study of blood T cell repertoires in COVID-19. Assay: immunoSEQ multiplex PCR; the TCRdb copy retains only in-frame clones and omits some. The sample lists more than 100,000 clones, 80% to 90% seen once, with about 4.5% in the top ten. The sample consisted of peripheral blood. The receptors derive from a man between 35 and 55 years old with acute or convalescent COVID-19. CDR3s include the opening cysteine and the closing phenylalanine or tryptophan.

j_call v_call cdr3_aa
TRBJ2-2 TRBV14 CASSPLVGSGDTGELFF
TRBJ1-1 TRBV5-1 CASSLTTTGNTEAFF
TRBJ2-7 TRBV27 CASSSGDSSYEQYF
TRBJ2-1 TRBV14 CASSRHLAGGDEQFF
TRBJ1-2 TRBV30 CAWTSGTGGTNYGYTF
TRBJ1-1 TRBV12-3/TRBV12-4 CASSFTTNTEAFF
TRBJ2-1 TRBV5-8 CASSFDYPSSYNEQFF
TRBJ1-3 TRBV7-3 CASSFGQGAGNTIYF
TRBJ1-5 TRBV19 CASRGDRGGNQPQHF
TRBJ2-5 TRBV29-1 CSVAVQETQYF
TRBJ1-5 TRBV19 CASSIGDRARGNQPQHF
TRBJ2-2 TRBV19 CASSTDTQTGELFF
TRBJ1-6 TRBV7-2 CASSLVVGGQGNSPLHF
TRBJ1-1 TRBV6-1 CASSDVQGADDTEAFF
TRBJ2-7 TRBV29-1 CSVGDRIDEQYF
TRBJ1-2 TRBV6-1 CASSEADRGHGYTF
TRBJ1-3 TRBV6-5 CASRGGPIGNTIYF
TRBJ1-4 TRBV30 CARRGRGSGEKLFF
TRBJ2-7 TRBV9 CASSATSGPSYEQYF
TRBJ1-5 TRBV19 CASSIGGTLYQPQHF